The 24 T cell receptor beta chains in this list originate from one sample, sequenced in a study of blood T cells in healthy people across ages (dated by TCRdb to between 2014 and 2016). The receptor library was made with 5' RACE. Sequencing instrument: Illumina HiSeq 2500. A second PCR of roughly 7 to 12 cycles was run with a J-beta primer mix and a sample-barcoded 5' primer. TCRdb trimmed public reads at Q25 via fastp, called clones via MiXCR and kept in-frame beta chains. Rows with a matching CDR3 protein are joined into one entry that keeps the most common DNA and genes. This sample lists hundreds of thousands of distinct CDR3 sequences; about 30% were detected once. The top ten hold 15% to 17% of the sample. Sequencing used blood. All receptors derive from a woman aged 80 or over in good health. Donor details come from another sample of the same person, matched by shared clones.

In regard to this clonotype: The CDR3 does not end in the conserved phenylalanine or tryptophan, so this is likely a read error. This rearrangement joins TRBV29-1 to TRBJ2-3; 8 bases fit TRBD2. With 7 bases clipped from V and 1 base from J, the junction kept 1 base outside the gene matches. The CDR3 covers 12 residues. Germline-derived CDR1 and CDR2 are SQVTM and ANQGSEA. The DNA for the CDR3 is TGCAGCGGAGCGGGGGGCACAGATACGCAGTATTCT. Translation gives CSGAGGTDTQYS.

This clonotype was detected ten times or more. This chain joins TRBV12-3 or TRBV12-4 and TRBJ2-3; D is ambiguous. Deletions cut 2 bases from V and 3 bases from J, with 9 bases between. This CDR3 is built from 14 residues. CDR3 in DNA: TGTGCCAGCAGTTTATTACGGAAGACAGATACGCAGTATTTT. Amino acids: CASSLLRKTDTQYF.

A few counts support this clonotype. This could be a read error, since a much larger clone is one nucleotide away. This chain connects TRBV4-1 to TRBJ2-7, with D perhaps being TRBD1 or TRBD2 (5 bases each). The CDR3 is made up of 14 amino acids. Germline V lookup: CDR1 MGHRA, CDR2 YSYEKL. The chain's CDR3 is CTSSQGRNTYEQYF. In DNA form, the CDR3 reads TGCACCAGCAGCCAGGGACGGAACACCTACGAGCAGTACTTC.

The chain joins TRBV20-1 to TRBJ2-7, with TRBD2 matching 7 bases. The CDR3 totals 14 residues. The V gene's germline CDR1 is DFQATT and CDR2 SNEGSKA (reference sequence). With V trimmed by 3 bases and J by 7 bases, 12 bases remained unmatched. Here the CDR3 DNA reads TGCAGTGCTAGGGGGGGGACTACCAGTGAGGAGCAGTACTTC. Translation: CSARGGTTSEEQYF.

This clonotype was observed many times. The chain has TRBV6-2 or TRBV6-3 and TRBJ2-1; 9 bases fit TRBD1. The CDR3 extends over 13 amino acids. The ends lost 5 bases at V and 11 bases at J; junction bases unmatched: 7. Germline-derived CDR1 and CDR2 are MNHEY and SVGEGT. This chain's CDR3 is CASSPPGQGKQFF. CDR3 sequence (DNA): TGTGCCAGCAGTCCCCCGGGACAGGGTAAGCAGTTCTTC.

This rearrangement joins TRBV6-4 to TRBJ2-3; a weak D match, TRBD1 (6 bases). The length of the CDR3 is 14 residues. The V gene lost 7 bases and the J gene lost 4 bases, with 15 bases spanning the gap. Germline lookup yields CDR1 MRHNA and CDR2 SNTAGT. Written as DNA, the CDR3 is TGTGCCAGCAAACAGGGAAGCGGCGCAGATACGCAGTATTTT. Translation gives CASKQGSGADTQYF.

V usage is TRBV21-1 and J usage is TRBJ2-1; TRBD1 is taken as the D call from the table, unchecked against the DNA. TRBV21-1 represents a pseudogene. The CDR3 totals 13 residues. The CDR3 here is CASSEDQGNEQFF. The CDR3, as DNA: TGTGCCAGCAGCGAGGATCAGGGGAATGAGCAGTTCTTC.

Points on this clonotype: This may stem from a read error, because a much larger clone lies one nucleotide away. CDR3 in amino acids: CAGRTTGTGSDEQYF. CDR3 bases: TGTGCCGGCAGGACTACCGGGACAGGGTCGGACGAGCAGTACTTC. This chain uses TRBV3-1 with TRBJ2-7, with 9 bases lining up with TRBD1. This CDR3 spans 15 amino acids. The germline gives CDR1 LGHDT, CDR2 YNNKEL (reference sequence).

This clonotype was detected many times. The rearrangement uses TRBV29-1 and TRBJ2-7, with 9 bases identical to TRBD1. This CDR3 is 15 amino acids long. J lost 5 bases, V lost 4 bases, and 12 bases had no gene match. In germline, CDR1 is SQVTM, CDR2 ANQGSEA. CDR3 sequence (DNA): TGCAGCGTTGTACCCCCGACAGGGGGTTTCGACGAGCAGTACTTC. Translated: CSVVPPTGGFDEQYF.

A remark on this clonotype: The junction departs from germline at one end; a sequencing error may be responsible. The chain links TRBV5-1 to TRBJ1-1; D gene uncertain. CDR3 length: 15 residues. The germline V gene encodes CDR1 SGHRS and CDR2 YFSETQ. The CDR3 region has the DNA TGCGCCAGCAGCTTAAGTGGCACGGGGAACGCTGAAGCTTTCTTT. It codes for CASSLSGTGNAEAFF.

Many counts were recorded for this clonotype. The V call is TRBV20-1, the J call TRBJ2-5; no reliable D call. V lost 3 bases to trimming and J lost 5 bases, with 13 bases between them. The CDR3 runs to 13 residues. Germline values: CDR1 DFQATT, CDR2 SNEGSKA (reference sequence). The CDR3 protein is CSASYQVGETQYF. The CDR3 DNA reads as TGCAGTGCTAGTTACCAGGTGGGGGAGACCCAGTACTTC.

The chain links TRBV18 to TRBJ2-1; 8 nucleotides line up with TRBD1. V shed 6 bases, J shed 4 bases, and the junction held 5 bases outside the gene matches. The CDR3 consists of 14 residues. Germline V gene sequence: CDR1 KGHSH, CDR2 LQKENI. CDR3 in DNA: TGTGCCAGCTCGTGGACAGGGACTTACAATGAGCAGTTCTTC. Residues: CASSWTGTYNEQFF.

This clonotype has a handful of counts. The chain is built from TRBV7-2 and TRBJ2-3; 7 bases line up with TRBD1. The V gene's germline CDR1 is SGHTA and CDR2 FQGNSA. The CDR3 is made up of 16 amino acids. Trimming cost V 1 base and J 3 bases; bases outside gene matches: 7. The CDR3 sequence is CASSLGGGRGTDTQYF. In nucleotides, the CDR3 is TGTGCCAGCAGCTTAGGAGGGGGCCGGGGTACAGATACGCAGTATTTT.

The chain uses TRBV29-1 and TRBJ2-4; 8 bases match TRBD1. CDR1 is SQVTM and CDR2 is ANQGSEA in the germline V gene. The trim removed 7 bases at V and 8 bases at J, leaving 4 bases unmatched. There are 11 residues in the CDR3. CDR3 amino acids: CSATTGDIQYF. The CDR3 DNA sequence: TGCAGCGCCACGACAGGGGACATTCAGTACTTC.

This clonotype was detected a few times. J is TRBJ1-1 and V is TRBV3-1; D is unresolved. The germline V gene has CDR1 LGHDT and CDR2 YNNKEL (reference sequence). V lost 0 bases to trimming and J lost 3 bases, with 20 bases between them. CDR3 length equals 18 residues. CDR3 protein: CASSQEAGRVALDTEAFF. CDR3 sequence (DNA): TGTGCCAGCAGCCAAGAGGCAGGACGTGTAGCTTTGGACACTGAAGCTTTCTTT.

This clonotype was seen ten or more times. The V gene is TRBV28, the J gene TRBJ2-5, with TRBD2 matching over 9 bases. This CDR3 is built from 17 residues. The J segment lost 7 bases and the V segment lost 7 bases, leaving 19 bases of the junction unmatched. Germline-derived CDR1 and CDR2 are MDHEN and SYDVKM. The CDR3 loop reads CASIAAVAGARVGTQYF. The CDR3, as DNA: TGTGCCAGCATAGCTGCGGTAGCGGGGGCCAGGGTTGGGACCCAGTACTTC.

In this sample, this clonotype turned up a few times. The chain links TRBV15 to TRBJ1-2; the D is unclear. This CDR3 has 16 amino acids. V lost 0 bases and J lost 4, with 15 bases in between. Germline CDR1 and CDR2: LNHNV and YYDKDF (reference sequence). The CDR3: CATSRERQASIYGYTF. In DNA form, the CDR3 reads TGTGCCACCAGCAGAGAGCGGCAGGCCTCAATCTATGGCTACACCTTC.

The chain couples TRBV6-1 to TRBJ2-7, with D possibly matching TRBD1 (6 bases). The germline CDR1 and CDR2 sequences are MNHNS and SASEGT. V lost 4 bases and J lost 2, with 18 bases in between. This CDR3 is 16 amino acids long. CDR3 in DNA: TGTGCCAGCAGTGTATCCCGGGGCAGGGGTACCTACGAGCAGTACGTC. It translates to CASSVSRGRGTYEQYV.

This clonotype showed up many times. This rearrangement joins TRBV29-1 to TRBJ2-3, with D possibly being TRBD1 (6 bases). Trimming left V 5 bases short and J 6 bases short, with 15 bases between. Germline values: CDR1 SQVTM, CDR2 ANQGSEA. CDR3 length: 13 residues. CDR3 nucleotide sequence: TGCAGCGTTCGCCGGGACACGCAGGATACGCAGTATTTT. Translation gives CSVRRDTQDTQYF.

Concerning this clonotype: A much larger clone differs from this one at a single base, so this may be a read error. The chain employs TRBV7-6 and TRBJ2-1; 7 bases align to TRBD2. V gave up 4 bases and J gave up 4 bases; unmatched junction bases: 7. This CDR3 contains 15 residues. Germline V gene lookup returns CDR1 SGHVS and CDR2 FNYEAQ. CDR3 coding DNA: TGTGCCAGCAGCTGGGACTCCGGGGGGTACAATGAGCAGTTCTTC. Its protein is CASSWDSGGYNEQFF.

About this clonotype: A read error may explain this, as a much larger clone is one base away. The chain carries TRBV6-5 and TRBJ2-5; 7 nucleotides agree with TRBD1. The J call is uncertain, as TRBJ2-1 better fits the DNA end. Germline V gives CDR1 MNHEY, CDR2 SVGAGI. The length of the CDR3 is 15 residues. CDR3 coding DNA: TGTGCCAGCAGTTTTTCCGGGACAGACCAAGAGACCCAGTTCTTC. Translating it yields CASSFSGTDQETQFF.

A word on this clonotype: The junction departs from the called germline gene at one end, perhaps through a read error. CDR3 sequence reads: CSAREGLYGYTF. Written as DNA, the CDR3 is TGCAGCGCTAGAGAGGGACTTTATGGCTACACCTTC. The chain is built from TRBV20-1 and TRBJ1-2, with D maybe TRBD1 (5 bases). Germline loops: CDR1 DFQATT, CDR2 SNEGSKA (reference sequence). This CDR3 region has 12 residues.

Only a few counts were recorded for this clonotype. The chain combines TRBV12-3 or TRBV12-4 with TRBJ2-2; D might be TRBD2 (6 bases). The germline V and J ends were trimmed by 6 bases and 7 bases, with 15 bases remaining between them. CDR3 length equals 14 residues. For the CDR3, the DNA is TGTGCCAGCAGCATAGCTCCGGGAGACGGGGAGCTGTTTTTT. Translation gives CASSIAPGDGELFF.

Worth noting for this clonotype: This may be a read error, as it is one base from a much larger clone. The V and J genes are TRBV6-4 and TRBJ2-2, with TRBD2 as a possible D gene (5 bases). CDR1 is MRHNA and CDR2 is SNTAGT in the germline V gene. The length of the CDR3 is 14 residues. The CDR3 DNA reads TGTGCCAGCAGTGATGGGCCATACACCGGGGAGCGGTTTTTT. It translates to CASSDGPYTGERFF.